A selection of T cell receptor beta chains follows, all from one sample in a study of T cells and Merkel cell carcinoma outcomes. Using immunoSEQ multiplex PCR, the repertoire was profiled, and TCRdb retains in-frame clones only, with some absent. The table records about 3,000 clones, almost 96% of them present only once. The sample consisted of tumor tissue from Merkel cell carcinoma. Receptor source: a human donor with Merkel cell carcinoma. Both conserved end residues are part of each CDR3. A D gene is named only where the DNA matches it firmly. Clone size, where shown, is once, few, many, or a class for clones that have expanded.

v_gene,abundance,j_gene,d_gene,CDR3nt,CDR3aa
TRBV19,NA,TRBJ1-3,NA,TGTGCCAGTAGTATATATGGAAACACCATATATTTT,CASSIYGNTIYF
TRBV4-2,NA,TRBJ2-3,NA,TGTGCCAGCAGCCAATCCGCCCCCACAGATACGCAGTATTTT,CASSQSAPTDTQYF
TRBV5-4,NA,TRBJ2-1,TRBD2,TGTGCCAGCAGACAAACTAGCGGGAGATACAATGAGCAGTTCTTC,CASRQTSGRYNEQFF
TRBV14,once,TRBJ2-1,TRBD2,TGTGCCAGCAGCCAAGGCGGGGGACTTTTCAATGAGCAGTTCTTC,CASSQGGGLFNEQFF
TRBV4-2,NA,TRBJ2-1,TRBD1,TGTGCCAGCAGCGCGGGACAGGGACGCAATGAGCAGTTCTTC,CASSAGQGRNEQFF
TRBV27,NA,TRBJ1-1,TRBD1,TGTGCCAGTAACCGACAGGGGCCGAACACTGAAGCTTTCTTT,CASNRQGPNTEAFF
TRBV2,NA,TRBJ1-5,NA,TGTGCCAGCAAGGCCGGGGGTGGCAATCAGCCCCAGCATTTT,CASKAGGGNQPQHF
TRBV25-1,once,TRBJ2-5,TRBD1,TGTGCCAGCAGTGCCTCGGACAGGTTCCAAGAGACCCAGTACTTC,CASSASDRFQETQYF
TRBV9,NA,TRBJ1-1,TRBD1,TGTGCCAGCAGCCCGGACAGGGGAGTCCCTGAAGCTTTCTTT,CASSPDRGVPEAFF
TRBV7-8,NA,TRBJ1-2,TRBD1,TGTGCCAGCAGCACCCTCAGGGGGATGGGAAGTGGCTACACCTTC,CASSTLRGMGSGYTF
TRBV6-1,NA,TRBJ2-7,NA,TGTGCCAGCAGTGAACACGGCAATTTC,CASSEHGNF
TRBV7-9,NA,TRBJ1-5,NA,TGTGCCAGCAGCTTAGTCGGAACTAATCAGCCCCAGCATTTT,CASSLVGTNQPQHF
TRBV6-1,NA,TRBJ2-2,NA,TGTGCCAGCAGTGCTGGTCCCGGGACATCATCCCGACACAACACCGGGGAGCTGTTTTTT,CASSAGPGTSSRHNTGELFF
TRBV18,NA,TRBJ2-5,NA,TGTGCCAGCTCTGGTCGACCGGGAGAGACCCAGTACTTC,CASSGRPGETQYF
TRBV27,NA,TRBJ1-1,NA,TGTGCCAGCAGTTTATTGGGTTTGAACACTGAAGCTTTCTTT,CASSLLGLNTEAFF
TRBV4-2,NA,TRBJ2-5,TRBD2,TGTGCCAGCAGCCTAAACTTAGCGGGAGTCAGGGAAGAGACCCAGTACTTC,CASSLNLAGVREETQYF
TRBV9,NA,TRBJ2-7,TRBD2,TGTGCCAGCAGCGTAGATAGTTGGGGGGGCGAGCAGTACTTC,CASSVDSWGGEQYF
TRBV19,NA,TRBJ2-1,NA,TGTGCCAGTAGTAAATCGCGTTATGAGCAGTTCTTC,CASSKSRYEQFF
TRBV7-2,NA,TRBJ1-4,TRBD1,TGTGCCAGCAGCGCCCAACCGGGACAGAAACTGTTTTTT,CASSAQPGQKLFF
TRBV5-6,NA,TRBJ2-7,TRBD2,TGTGCCAGCAGCTGGAGCGGGAGGGCCCGCGAGCAGTACTTC,CASSWSGRAREQYF
TRBV4-3,NA,TRBJ1-4,NA,TGCGCCAGCAGCCAAGACGGGCAGCTTAATGAAAAACTGTTTTTT,CASSQDGQLNEKLFF
TRBV19,NA,TRBJ1-1,NA,TGTGCCAATAGTACATGGACACTGGATAAAATAAGCTCTTTCTTT,CANSTWTLDKISSFF
TRBV7-9,once,TRBJ1-1,NA,TGTGCCAGCAGCCCGGACACTGAAGCTTTCTTT,CASSPDTEAFF
TRBV5-1,NA,TRBJ1-1,TRBD1,TGCGCCAGCAGCTACCGGGACAGGGCTGAAGCTTTCTTT,CASSYRDRAEAFF
TRBV9,NA,TRBJ2-5,TRBD2,TGTGCCAGCAGCCCTCAGGGACTAGCGGGAGTAGAGACCCAGTACTTC,CASSPQGLAGVETQYF
TRBV7-8,NA,TRBJ2-7,NA,TGTGCCAGCAGCGCGCGGGGCTCCTATGAGCAGTACTTC,CASSARGSYEQYF
TRBV19,NA,TRBJ1-1,NA,TGTGCCAGTAGTATCTTAGAGGGGACTGAAGCTTTCTTT,CASSILEGTEAFF
TRBV28,NA,TRBJ2-7,NA,TGTGCCAGCAGTTTATCCTGGACCTACGAGCAGTACTTC,CASSLSWTYEQYF
TRBV27,NA,TRBJ2-3,NA,TGTGCCAGCAGTTTAAACCCAGCAGATACGCAGTATTTT,CASSLNPADTQYF
TRBV5-8,NA,TRBJ1-1,NA,TGTGCCAGCAGCGGAGAGCCGGTGGGGAACACTGAAGCTTTCTTT,CASSGEPVGNTEAFF
TRBV9,NA,TRBJ1-5,NA,TGTGCCAGCAGCGTAGGCGGGTACAATCAGCCCCAGCATTTT,CASSVGGYNQPQHF
TRBV9,NA,TRBJ2-1,NA,TGTGCCAGCAGCGTAGTGGGGGGGCTAAATGAGCAGTTCTTC,CASSVVGGLNEQFF
TRBV19,NA,TRBJ1-2,TRBD1,TGTGCCAGTAGTGCCGACCGGACAGGGGGCTATGGCTACACCTTC,CASSADRTGGYGYTF
TRBV21-1,NA,TRBJ1-2,NA,TGTGCCAGCAGCAAAGTACGGGACAGCTCTTACTATGGTTACACTTTC,CASSKVRDSSYYGYTF
TRBV18,NA,TRBJ2-2,NA,TGTGCCAGCTCAGCGGGCGGGGAGCTGTTTTTT,CASSAGGELFF
TRBV6-5,NA,TRBJ1-2,TRBD1,TGTGCCAGCAGTTACTCGATCGGGACAGCTAACTATGGCTACACCTTC,CASSYSIGTANYGYTF
TRBV9,NA,TRBJ2-1,TRBD2,TGTGCCAGCAGCGCGGGACTAGCGTACAATGAGCAGTTCTTC,CASSAGLAYNEQFF
TRBV29-1,NA,TRBJ1-2,NA,TGCAGCGGGGATGGGACGGATAACGGCTACACCTTC,CSGDGTDNGYTF
TRBV5-1,NA,TRBJ2-3,TRBD2,TGCGCCAGCAGCGCCCCCACTAGCGGGAGGCAAGATACGCAGTATTTT,CASSAPTSGRQDTQYF
TRBV7-9,NA,TRBJ2-5,NA,TGTGCCAGCAGCTTAGCGCTTAGGAGCACCCCCCAAGAGACCCAGTACTTC,CASSLALRSTPQETQYF
TRBV30,NA,TRBJ2-3,NA,TGTACCTGGAGTGTACTAATTAGCAGCTACGGCACAGATACGCAGTATTTT,CTWSVLISSYGTDTQYF
TRBV9,NA,TRBJ2-1,NA,TGTGCCAGCAGCGTAACCCCCCATGCGGCCGACTCCTACAATGAGCAGTTCTTC,CASSVTPHAADSYNEQFF
TRBV27,once,TRBJ1-2,NA,TGTGCCAGCAGTTCCGAGGGGGTCTATGGCTACACCTTC,CASSSEGVYGYTF
TRBV9,NA,TRBJ1-6,TRBD1,TGTGCCAGCAGCGCCTTACCGGGACAGGGGTATTCACCCCTCCACTTT,CASSALPGQGYSPLHF
TRBV12-1,NA,TRBJ1-4,NA,TGTGCCAGCAGCTTTTGCAGGGCCAGATATGAAAAACTGTTTTTT,CASSFCRARYEKLFF
TRBV9,NA,TRBJ2-7,TRBD1,TGTGCCAGCAGCCCCTGGGACAGGAACTACGAGCAGTACTTC,CASSPWDRNYEQYF
TRBV9,NA,TRBJ2-1,TRBD1,TGTGCCAGCAGCTCTGCAGGGGGCTCCTACAATGAGCAGTTCTTC,CASSSAGGSYNEQFF
TRBV19,NA,TRBJ1-2,TRBD1,TGTGCCAGTAGTAGAGACAGGGGAGGCTACACCTTC,CASSRDRGGYTF
TRBV5-4,NA,TRBJ1-2,NA,TGTGCCAGCTCCCCTGGGGGGCTAGGCTATGGCTACACCTTC,CASSPGGLGYGYTF
TRBV11-2,NA,TRBJ1-5,NA,TGTGCCAGCAGCATAACAGGGAATCAGCCCCAGCATTTT,CASSITGNQPQHF
TRBV9,NA,TRBJ2-1,TRBD2,TGTGCCAGCAGCGTAGGGGGAGGGACTTACAATGAGCAGTTCTTC,CASSVGGGTYNEQFF